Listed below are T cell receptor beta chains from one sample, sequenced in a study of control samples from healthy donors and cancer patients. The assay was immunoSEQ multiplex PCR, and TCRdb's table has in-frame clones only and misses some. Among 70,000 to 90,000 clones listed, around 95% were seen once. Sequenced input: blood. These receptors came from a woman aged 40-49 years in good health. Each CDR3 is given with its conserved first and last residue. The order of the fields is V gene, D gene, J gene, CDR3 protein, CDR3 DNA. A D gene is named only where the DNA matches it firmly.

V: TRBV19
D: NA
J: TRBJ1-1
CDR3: CASSFTRNTEAFF
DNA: TGTGCCAGTAGTTTTACACGGAACACTGAAGCTTTCTTT

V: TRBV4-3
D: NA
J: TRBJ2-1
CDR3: CASSQDQDSFSYNEQFF
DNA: TGCGCCAGCAGCCAAGATCAGGACTCGTTTTCCTACAATGAGCAGTTCTTC

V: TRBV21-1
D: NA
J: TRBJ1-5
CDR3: CASSKRQAYSNQPQHF
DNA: TGTGCCAGCAGCAAGAGACAGGCATATAGCAATCAGCCCCAGCATTTT

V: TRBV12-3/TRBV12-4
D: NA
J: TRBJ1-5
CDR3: CASSPGNQPQHF
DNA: TGTGCCAGCAGTCCAGGGAATCAGCCCCAGCATTTT

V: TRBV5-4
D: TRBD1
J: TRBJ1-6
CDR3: CASSTGQSSSYNSPLHF
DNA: TGTGCCAGCAGCACGGGACAGTCGAGCTCCTATAATTCACCCCTCCACTTT

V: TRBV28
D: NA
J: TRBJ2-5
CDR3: CASSLPNEETQYF
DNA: TGTGCCAGCAGTTTACCAAATGAAGAGACCCAGTACTTC

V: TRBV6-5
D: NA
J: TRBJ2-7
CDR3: CASSYRSAGNSYEQYF
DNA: TGTGCCAGCAGTTACCGGTCGGCAGGGAATTCTTACGAGCAGTACTTC

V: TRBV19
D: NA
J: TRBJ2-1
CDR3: CASYNGSEQFF
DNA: TGTGCCAGCTATAACGGGAGTGAGCAGTTCTTC

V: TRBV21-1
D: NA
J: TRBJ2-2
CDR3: CASTVANTGELFF
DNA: TGTGCCAGCACGGTTGCGAACACCGGGGAGCTGTTTTTT

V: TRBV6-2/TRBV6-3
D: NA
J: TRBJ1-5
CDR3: CASSNLHQIRPQHF
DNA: TGTGCCAGCAGCAACCTCCACCAGATCCGGCCCCAGCATTTT

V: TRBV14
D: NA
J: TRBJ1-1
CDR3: CASSQSPLSFDLNTEAFF
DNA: TGTGCCAGCAGCCAGTCGCCCCTATCATTTGACTTGAACACTGAAGCTTTCTTT